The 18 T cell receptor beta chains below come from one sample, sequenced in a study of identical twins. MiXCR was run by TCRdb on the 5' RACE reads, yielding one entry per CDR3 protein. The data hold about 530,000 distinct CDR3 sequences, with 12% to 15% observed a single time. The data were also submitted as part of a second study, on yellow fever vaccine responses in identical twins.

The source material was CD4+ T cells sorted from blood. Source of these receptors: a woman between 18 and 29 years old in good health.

Written as DNA, the CDR3 is TGCGCCAGCAGCCCCCGTGATAGCGGGGGGGCTGGGTCCTACAATGAGCAGTTCTTC. Translation gives CASSPRDSGGAGSYNEQFF. This chain joins TRBV4-1 and TRBJ2-1; TRBD2 matches 11 bases. Germline V gene lookup returns CDR1 MGHRA and CDR2 YSYEKL. With V trimmed by 4 bases and J by 1 base, 12 bases remained unmatched. The CDR3 covers 19 residues.

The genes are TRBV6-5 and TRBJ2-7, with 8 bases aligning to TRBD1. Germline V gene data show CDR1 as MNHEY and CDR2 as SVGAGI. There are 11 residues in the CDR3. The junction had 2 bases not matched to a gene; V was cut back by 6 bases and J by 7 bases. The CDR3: CASRQGGEQYF. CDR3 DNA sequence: TGTGCCAGCAGACAGGGGGGTGAGCAGTACTTC.

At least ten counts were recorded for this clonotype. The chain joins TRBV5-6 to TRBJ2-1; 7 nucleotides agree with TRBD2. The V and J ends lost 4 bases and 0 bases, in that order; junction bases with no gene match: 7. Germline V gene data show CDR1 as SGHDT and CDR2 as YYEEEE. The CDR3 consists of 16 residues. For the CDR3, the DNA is TGTGCCAGCAGCGCGAGGACGGGGGGCTCCTACAATGAGCAGTTCTTC. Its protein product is CASSARTGGSYNEQFF.

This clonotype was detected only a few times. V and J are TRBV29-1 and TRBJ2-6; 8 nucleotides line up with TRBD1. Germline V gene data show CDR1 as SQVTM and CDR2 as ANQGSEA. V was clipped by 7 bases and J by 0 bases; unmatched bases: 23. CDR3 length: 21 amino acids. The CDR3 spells CSALGEDRDFIYHSGANVLTF. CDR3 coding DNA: TGCAGCGCCCTCGGGGAGGACAGGGACTTTATTTATCACTCTGGGGCCAACGTCCTGACTTTC. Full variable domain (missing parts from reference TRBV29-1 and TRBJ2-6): SAVISQKPSRDICQRGTSLTIQCQVDSQVTMMFWYRQQPGQSLTLIATANQGSEATYESGFVIDKFPISRPNLTFSTLTVSNMSPEDSSIYLCSALGEDRDFIYHSGANVLTFGAGSRLTVL.

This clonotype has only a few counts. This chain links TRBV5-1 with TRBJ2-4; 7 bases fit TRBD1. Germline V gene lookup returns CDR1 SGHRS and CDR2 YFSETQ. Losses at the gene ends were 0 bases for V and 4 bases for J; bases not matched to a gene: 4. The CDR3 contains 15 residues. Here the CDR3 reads CASSLEATGKNIQYF. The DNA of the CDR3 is TGCGCCAGCAGCTTGGAAGCGACAGGGAAAAACATTCAGTACTTC.

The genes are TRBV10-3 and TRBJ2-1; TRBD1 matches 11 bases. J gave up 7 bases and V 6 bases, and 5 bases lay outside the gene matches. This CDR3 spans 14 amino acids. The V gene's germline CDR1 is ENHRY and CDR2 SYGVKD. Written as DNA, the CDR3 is TGTGCCATCAGGACCGGACAGGGGGCGAATGAGCAGTTCTTC. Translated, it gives CAIRTGQGANEQFF.

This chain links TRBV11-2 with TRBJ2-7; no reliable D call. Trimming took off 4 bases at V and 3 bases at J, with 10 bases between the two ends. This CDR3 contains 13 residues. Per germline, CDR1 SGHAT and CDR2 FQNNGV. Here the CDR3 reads CASSSYRNYEQYF. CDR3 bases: TGTGCCAGCAGCTCATATAGAAACTACGAGCAGTACTTC.

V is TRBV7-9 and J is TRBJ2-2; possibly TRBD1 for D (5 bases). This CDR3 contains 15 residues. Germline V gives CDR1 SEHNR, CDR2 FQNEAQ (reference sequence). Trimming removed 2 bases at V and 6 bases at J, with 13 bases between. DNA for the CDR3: TGTGCCAGCAGCTTACACCAGGGCCTAGCCGGGGAGCTGTTTTTT. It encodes CASSLHQGLAGELFF.

Here the CDR3 DNA reads TGTGCCAGCAGCTTCCCACAGCGGACCACTGAAGCTTTCTTT. This sequence encodes CASSFPQRTTEAFF. V and J are TRBV7-9 and TRBJ1-1; D is uncertain. The CDR3 has 14 amino acids. In germline, CDR1 is SEHNR, CDR2 FQNEAQ (reference sequence). Deletions cut 3 bases from V and 4 bases from J, with 12 bases between.

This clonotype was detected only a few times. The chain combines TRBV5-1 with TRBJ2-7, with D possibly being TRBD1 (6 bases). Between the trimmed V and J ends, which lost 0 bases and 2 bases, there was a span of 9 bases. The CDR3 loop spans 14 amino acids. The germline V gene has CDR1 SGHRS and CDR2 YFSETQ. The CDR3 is CASSLDGDTYEQYF. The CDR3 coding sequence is TGCGCCAGCAGCTTGGACGGGGACACCTACGAGCAGTACTTC.

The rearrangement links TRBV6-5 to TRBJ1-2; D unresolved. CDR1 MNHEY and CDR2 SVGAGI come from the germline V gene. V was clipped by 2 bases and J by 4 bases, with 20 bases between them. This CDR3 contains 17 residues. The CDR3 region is CASSYEPRTANVYGYTF. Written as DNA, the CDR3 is TGTGCCAGCAGTTACGAACCTAGGACGGCGAATGTCTATGGCTACACCTTC.

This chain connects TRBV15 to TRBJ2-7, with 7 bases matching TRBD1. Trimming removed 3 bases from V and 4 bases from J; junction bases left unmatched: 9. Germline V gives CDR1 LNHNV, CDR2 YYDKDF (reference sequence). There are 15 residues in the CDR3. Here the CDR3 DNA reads TGTGCCACCAGCAGTACAGGGGCCGGAAAGTACGAGCAGTACTTC. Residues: CATSSTGAGKYEQYF.

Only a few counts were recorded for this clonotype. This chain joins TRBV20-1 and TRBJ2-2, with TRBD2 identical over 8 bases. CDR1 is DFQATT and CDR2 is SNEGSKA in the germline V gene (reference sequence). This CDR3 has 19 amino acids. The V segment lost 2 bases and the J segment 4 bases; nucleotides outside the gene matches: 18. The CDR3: CSARLRVLRAGVTTGELFF. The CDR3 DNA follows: TGCAGTGCTAGACTCCGCGTCTTGAGAGCGGGGGTTACCACCGGGGAGCTGTTTTTT.

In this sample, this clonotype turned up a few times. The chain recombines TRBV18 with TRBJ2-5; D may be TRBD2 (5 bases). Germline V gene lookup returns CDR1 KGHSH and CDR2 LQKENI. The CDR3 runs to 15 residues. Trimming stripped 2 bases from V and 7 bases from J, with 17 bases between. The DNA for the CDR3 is TGTGCCAGCTCACCATTACGGGATCCCAGTTCGACCCAGTACTTC. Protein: CASSPLRDPSSTQYF.

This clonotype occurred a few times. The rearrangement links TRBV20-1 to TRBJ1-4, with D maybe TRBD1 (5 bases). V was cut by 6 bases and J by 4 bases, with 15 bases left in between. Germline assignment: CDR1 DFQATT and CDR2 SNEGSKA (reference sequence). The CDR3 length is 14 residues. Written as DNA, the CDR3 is TGCAGTGCCCCGACGGGACCTTTTAATGAAAAACTGTTTTTT. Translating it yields CSAPTGPFNEKLFF.

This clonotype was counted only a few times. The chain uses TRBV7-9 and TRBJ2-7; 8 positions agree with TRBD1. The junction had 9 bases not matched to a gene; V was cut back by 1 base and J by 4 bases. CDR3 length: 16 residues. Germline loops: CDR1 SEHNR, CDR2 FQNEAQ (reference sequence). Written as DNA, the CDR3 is TGTGCCAGCAGCTTAGGTGTAGACAGGGGATATTACGAGCAGTACTTC. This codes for CASSLGVDRGYYEQYF.

The CDR3 sequence: CASSFGQPHGYTF. DNA of the CDR3: TGTGCCAGCAGTTTCGGACAGCCCCATGGCTACACCTTC. The chain has TRBV28 and TRBJ1-2; tentative D call: TRBD1 (6 bases). The CDR3 covers 13 residues. V was clipped by 3 bases and J by 6 bases, with 11 bases between them. Germline V gives CDR1 MDHEN, CDR2 SYDVKM.

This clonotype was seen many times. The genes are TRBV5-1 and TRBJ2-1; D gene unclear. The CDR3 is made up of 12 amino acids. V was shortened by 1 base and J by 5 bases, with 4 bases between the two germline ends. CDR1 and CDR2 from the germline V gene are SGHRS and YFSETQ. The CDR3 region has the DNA TGCGCCAGCAGCTTGTTTAACAATGAGCAGTTCTTC. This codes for CASSLFNNEQFF.